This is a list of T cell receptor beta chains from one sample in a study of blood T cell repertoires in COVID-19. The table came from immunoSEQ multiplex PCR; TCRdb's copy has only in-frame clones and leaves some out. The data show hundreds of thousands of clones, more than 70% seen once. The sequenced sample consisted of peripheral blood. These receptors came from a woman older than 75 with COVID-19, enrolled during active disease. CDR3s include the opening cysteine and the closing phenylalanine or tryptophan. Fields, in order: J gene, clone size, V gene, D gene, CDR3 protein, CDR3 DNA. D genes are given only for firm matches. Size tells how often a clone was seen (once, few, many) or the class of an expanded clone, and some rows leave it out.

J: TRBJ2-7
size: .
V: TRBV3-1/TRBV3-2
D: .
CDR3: CASSPRTEVYEQYF
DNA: TGTGCCAGCAGCCCTCGGACAGAAGTCTACGAGCAGTACTTC

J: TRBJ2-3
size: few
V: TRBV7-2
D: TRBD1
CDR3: CASSPHLGTGGNTDTQYF
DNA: TGTGCCAGCAGCCCTCACCTTGGGACAGGGGGCAACACAGATACGCAGTATTTT

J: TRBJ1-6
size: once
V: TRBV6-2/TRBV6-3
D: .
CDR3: CASSWAINSPLHF
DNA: TGTGCCAGCAGTTGGGCTATCAATTCACCCCTCCACTTT

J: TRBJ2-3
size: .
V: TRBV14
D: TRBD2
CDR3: CASTKRGRADTQYF
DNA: TGTGCCAGCACGAAGCGGGGGAGGGCAGATACGCAGTATTTT

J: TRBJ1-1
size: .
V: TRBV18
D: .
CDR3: CASSPVGVNTEAFF
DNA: TGTGCCAGCTCCCCCGTAGGAGTGAACACTGAAGCTTTCTTT

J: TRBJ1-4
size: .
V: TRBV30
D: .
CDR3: CAWSGNQGLSEKLFF
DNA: TGTGCCTGGAGTGGGAATCAGGGATTAAGCGAAAAACTGTTTTTT

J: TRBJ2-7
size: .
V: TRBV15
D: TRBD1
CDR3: CATSRARDRPSEQYF
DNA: TGTGCCACCAGCAGGGCTAGGGACAGACCTTCGGAGCAGTACTTC

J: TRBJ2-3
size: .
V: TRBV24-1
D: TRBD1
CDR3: CATSLPGQGASTDTQYF
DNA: TGTGCCACCAGTTTGCCGGGACAGGGGGCCTCCACAGATACGCAGTATTTT

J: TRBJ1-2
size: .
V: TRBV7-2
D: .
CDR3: CASSRQKLNYGYTF
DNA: TGTGCCAGCTCCCGACAGAAACTTAACTATGGCTACACCTTC

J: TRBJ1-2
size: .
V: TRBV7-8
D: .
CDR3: CASSLRAGPGGYTF
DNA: TGTGCCAGCAGCTTACGGGCAGGGCCCGGGGGCTACACCTTC

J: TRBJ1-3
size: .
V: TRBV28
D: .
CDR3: CASRRGGSGNTIYF
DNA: TGTGCCAGCCGCAGGGGAGGGTCTGGAAACACCATATATTTT

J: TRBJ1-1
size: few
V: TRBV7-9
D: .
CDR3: CASSLTEYTEAFF
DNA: TGTGCCAGCAGCCTCACAGAATACACTGAAGCTTTCTTT

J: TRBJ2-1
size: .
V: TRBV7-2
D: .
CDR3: CASSTTGPPGISYNEQFF
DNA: TGTGCCAGCAGCACAACCGGGCCCCCGGGGATCTCCTACAATGAGCAGTTCTTC

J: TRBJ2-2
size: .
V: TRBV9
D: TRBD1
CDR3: CASSARGDRGTGELFF
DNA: TGTGCCAGCAGCGCAAGAGGGGACAGGGGGACCGGGGAGCTGTTTTTT

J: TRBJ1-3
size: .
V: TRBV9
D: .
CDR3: CASSVGDYSGNTIYF
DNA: TGTGCCAGCAGCGTAGGCGATTACTCTGGAAACACCATATATTTT

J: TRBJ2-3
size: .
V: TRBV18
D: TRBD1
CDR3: CASSPVTGGTQYF
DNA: TGTGCCAGCTCACCAGTGACAGGGGGTACGCAGTATTTT

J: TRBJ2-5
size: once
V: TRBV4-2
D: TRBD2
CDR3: CASSQDIGREETQYF
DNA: TGTGCCAGCAGCCAAGATATTGGGAGGGAAGAGACCCAGTACTTC

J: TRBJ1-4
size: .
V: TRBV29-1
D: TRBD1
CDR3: CSAGRDRGEKLFF
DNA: TGCAGCGCTGGGCGGGACAGGGGTGAAAAACTGTTTTTT

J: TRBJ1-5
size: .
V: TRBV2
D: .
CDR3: CASRRDTAQPQHF
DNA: TGTGCCAGCAGGAGGGACACGGCTCAGCCCCAGCATTTT

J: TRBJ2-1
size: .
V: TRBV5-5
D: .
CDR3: CASSYGLRSSYNEQFF
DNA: TGTGCCAGCAGCTACGGACTCCGGAGCTCCTACAATGAGCAGTTCTTC

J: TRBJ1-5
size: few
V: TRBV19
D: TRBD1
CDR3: CASSIGTGPQHF
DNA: TGTGCCAGTAGTATAGGGACAGGGCCCCAGCATTTT

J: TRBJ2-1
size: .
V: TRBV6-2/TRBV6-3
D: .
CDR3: CASSWQITYNEQFF
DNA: TGTGCCAGCAGTTGGCAGATAACCTACAATGAGCAGTTCTTC

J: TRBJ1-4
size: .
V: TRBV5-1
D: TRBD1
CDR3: CASSSRTGAWEKLFF
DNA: TGCGCCAGCAGCTCTCGGACAGGCGCTTGGGAAAAACTGTTTTTT

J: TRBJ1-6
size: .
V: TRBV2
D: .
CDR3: CASSERGSGSPLHF
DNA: TGTGCCAGCAGTGAGCGGGGGTCCGGTTCACCCCTCCACTTT

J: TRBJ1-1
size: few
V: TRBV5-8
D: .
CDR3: CASSRGRGEAFF
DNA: TGTGCCAGCAGCCGTGGTCGAGGTGAAGCTTTCTTT

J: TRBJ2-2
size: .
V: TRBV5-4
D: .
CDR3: CASSSQGSVGELFF
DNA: TGTGCCAGCAGCTCACAGGGTAGTGTCGGGGAGCTGTTTTTT

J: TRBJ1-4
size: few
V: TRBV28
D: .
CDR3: CASRLQWFEKLFF
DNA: TGTGCCAGCAGATTACAGTGGTTTGAAAAACTGTTTTTT

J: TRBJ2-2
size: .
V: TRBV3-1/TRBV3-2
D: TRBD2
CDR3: CASSQRGSTGELFF
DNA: TGTGCCAGCAGCCAACGCGGGAGCACCGGGGAGCTGTTTTTT